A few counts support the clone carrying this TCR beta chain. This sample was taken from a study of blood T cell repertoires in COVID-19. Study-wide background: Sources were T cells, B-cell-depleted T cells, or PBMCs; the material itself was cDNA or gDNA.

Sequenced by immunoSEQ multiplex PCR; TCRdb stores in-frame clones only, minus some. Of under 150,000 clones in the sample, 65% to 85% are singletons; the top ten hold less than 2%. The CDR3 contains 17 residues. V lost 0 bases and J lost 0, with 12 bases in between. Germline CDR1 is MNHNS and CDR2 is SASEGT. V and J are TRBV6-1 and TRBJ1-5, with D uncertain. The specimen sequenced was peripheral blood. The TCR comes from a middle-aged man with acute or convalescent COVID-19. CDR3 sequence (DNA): TGTGCCAGCAGTGAAGCCTTGGCCTCTTATAGCAATCAGCCCCAGCATTTT. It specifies CASSEALASYSNQPQHF.